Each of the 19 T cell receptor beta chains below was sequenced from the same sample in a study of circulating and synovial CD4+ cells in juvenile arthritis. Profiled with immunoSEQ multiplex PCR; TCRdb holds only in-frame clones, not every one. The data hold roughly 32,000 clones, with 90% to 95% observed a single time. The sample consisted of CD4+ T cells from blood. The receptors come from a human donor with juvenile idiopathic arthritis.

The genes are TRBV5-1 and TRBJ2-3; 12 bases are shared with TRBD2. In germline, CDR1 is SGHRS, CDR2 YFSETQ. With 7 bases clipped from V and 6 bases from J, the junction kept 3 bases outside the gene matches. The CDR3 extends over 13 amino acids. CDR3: CASGLAGSDTQYF. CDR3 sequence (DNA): TGCGCCAGCGGACTAGCGGGATCTGATACGCAGTATTTT.

The CDR3 protein is CASRKTGGANQPQHF. CDR3 nucleotide sequence: TGCGCCAGCAGGAAGACAGGGGGCGCGAATCAGCCCCAGCATTTT. The chain combines TRBV4-1 with TRBJ1-5; 10 nucleotides align to TRBD1. The CDR3 loop spans 15 amino acids. Trimming took 6 bases from V and 4 from J; bases not matched to a gene: 6. Per germline, CDR1 MGHRA and CDR2 YSYEKL.

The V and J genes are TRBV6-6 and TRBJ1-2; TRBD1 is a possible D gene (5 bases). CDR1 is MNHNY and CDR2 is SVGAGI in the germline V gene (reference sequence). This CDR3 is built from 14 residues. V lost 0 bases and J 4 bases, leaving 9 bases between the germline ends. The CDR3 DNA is TGTGCCAGCAGTTACTCAGCAGGGCCCTATGGCTACACCTTC. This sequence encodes CASSYSAGPYGYTF.

CDR3 DNA: TGTGCCAGCAGCTTATTAGCGGGGGTCAACACCGGGGAGCTGTTTTTT. It translates to CASSLLAGVNTGELFF. V usage is TRBV9 and J usage is TRBJ2-2; 9 nucleotides match TRBD2. CDR3 length equals 16 residues. J lost 2 bases, V lost 4 bases, and 6 bases had no gene match. The germline V gene has CDR1 SGDLS and CDR2 YYNGEE.

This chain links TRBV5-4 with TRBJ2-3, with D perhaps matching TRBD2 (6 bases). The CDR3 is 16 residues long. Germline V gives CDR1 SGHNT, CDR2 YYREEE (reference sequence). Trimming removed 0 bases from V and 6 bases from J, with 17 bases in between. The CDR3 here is CASSLGAGLGSDTQYF. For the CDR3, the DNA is TGTGCCAGCAGCTTGGGGGCGGGACTCGGATCGGATACGCAGTATTTT.

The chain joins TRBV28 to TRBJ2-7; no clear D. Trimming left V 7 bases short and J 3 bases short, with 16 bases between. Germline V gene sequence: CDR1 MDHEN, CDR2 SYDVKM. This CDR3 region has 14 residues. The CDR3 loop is CASTFTTNNYEQYF. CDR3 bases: TGTGCCAGCACCTTTACTACCAATAACTACGAGCAGTACTTC.

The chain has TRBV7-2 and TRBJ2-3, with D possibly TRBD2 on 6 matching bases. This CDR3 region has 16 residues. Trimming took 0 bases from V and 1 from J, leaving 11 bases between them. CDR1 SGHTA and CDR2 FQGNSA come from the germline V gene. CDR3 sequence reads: CASSLAVQRGTDTQYF. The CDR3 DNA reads TGTGCCAGCAGCTTAGCGGTTCAGCGGGGCACAGATACGCAGTATTTT.

Here the CDR3 reads CASRNYSTDTQYF. CDR3 nucleotide sequence: TGTGCCAGCAGAAACTATAGCACAGATACGCAGTATTTT. The gene calls are TRBV5-4 and TRBJ2-3; no clear D. V lost 5 bases and J 0 bases, leaving 7 bases between the germline ends. The CDR3 is 13 amino acids. The germline V gene has CDR1 SGHNT and CDR2 YYREEE (reference sequence).

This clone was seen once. CDR3 amino acids: CASSKALWKGAMNYGYTF. The CDR3 DNA is TGTGCCAGCAGCAAAGCGCTTTGGAAAGGAGCGATGAACTATGGCTACACCTTC. The chain uses TRBV21-1 and TRBJ1-2. TRBV21-1 is designated a pseudogene. This CDR3 comprises 18 residues.

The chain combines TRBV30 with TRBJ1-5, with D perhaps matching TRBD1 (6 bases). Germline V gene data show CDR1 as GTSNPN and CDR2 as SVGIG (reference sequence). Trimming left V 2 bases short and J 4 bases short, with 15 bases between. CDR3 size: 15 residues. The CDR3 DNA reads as TGTGCCTGGAGTCCCAAGGCAGGGGCAAATCAGCCCCAGCATTTT. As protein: CAWSPKAGANQPQHF. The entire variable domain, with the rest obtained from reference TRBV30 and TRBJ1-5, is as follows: SQTIHQWPATLVQPVGSPLSLECTVEGTSNPNLYWYRQAAGRGLQLLFYSVGIGQISSEVPQNLSASRPQDRQFILSSKKLLLSDSGFYLCAWSPKAGANQPQHFGDGTRLSIL.

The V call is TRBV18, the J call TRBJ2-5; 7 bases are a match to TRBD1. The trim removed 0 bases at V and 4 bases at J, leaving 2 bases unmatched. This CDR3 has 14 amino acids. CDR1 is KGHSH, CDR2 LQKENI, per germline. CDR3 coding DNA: TGTGCCAGCTCACCACCGGGACAGCCAGAGACCCAGTACTTC. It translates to CASSPPGQPETQYF. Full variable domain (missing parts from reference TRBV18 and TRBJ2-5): NAGVMQNPRHLVRRRGQEARLRCSPMKGHSHVYWYRQLPEEGLKFMVYLQKENIIDESGMPKERFSAEFPKEGPSILRIQQVVRGDSAAYFCASSPPGQPETQYFGPGTRLLVL.

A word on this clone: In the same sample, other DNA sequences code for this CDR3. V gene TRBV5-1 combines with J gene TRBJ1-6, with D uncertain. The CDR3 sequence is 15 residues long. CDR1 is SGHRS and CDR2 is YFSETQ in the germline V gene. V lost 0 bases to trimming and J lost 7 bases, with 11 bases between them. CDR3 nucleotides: TGCGCCAGCAGCTTGGAAGGGTCGGGGAATTCACCCCTCCACTTT. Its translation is CASSLEGSGNSPLHF.

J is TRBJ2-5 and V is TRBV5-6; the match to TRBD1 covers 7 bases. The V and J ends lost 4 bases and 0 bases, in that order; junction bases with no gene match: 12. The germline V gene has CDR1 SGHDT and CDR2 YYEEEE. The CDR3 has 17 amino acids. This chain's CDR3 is CASSTGQQAWYQETQYF. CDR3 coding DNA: TGTGCCAGCAGCACGGGACAGCAAGCTTGGTACCAAGAGACCCAGTACTTC.

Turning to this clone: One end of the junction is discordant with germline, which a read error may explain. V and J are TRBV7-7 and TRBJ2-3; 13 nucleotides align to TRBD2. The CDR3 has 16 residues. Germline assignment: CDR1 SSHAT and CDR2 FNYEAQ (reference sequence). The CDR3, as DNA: TGTGCTAGCAGCACCGGACTAGCGGGAGGCACAGATACGCAGTATTTT. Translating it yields CASSTGLAGGTDTQYF.

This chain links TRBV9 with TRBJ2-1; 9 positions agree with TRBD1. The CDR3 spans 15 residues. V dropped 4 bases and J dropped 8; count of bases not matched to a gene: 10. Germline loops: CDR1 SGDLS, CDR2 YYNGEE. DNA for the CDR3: TGTGCCAGCAGCAACCGGGACAGGGTGTTCGATGAGCAGTTCTTC. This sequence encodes CASSNRDRVFDEQFF. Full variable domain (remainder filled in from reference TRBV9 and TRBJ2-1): DSGVTQTPKHLITATGQRVTLRCSPRSGDLSVYWYQQSLDQGLQFLIQYYNGEERAKGNILERFSAQQFPDLHSELNLSSLELGDSALYFCASSNRDRVFDEQFFGPGTRLTVL.

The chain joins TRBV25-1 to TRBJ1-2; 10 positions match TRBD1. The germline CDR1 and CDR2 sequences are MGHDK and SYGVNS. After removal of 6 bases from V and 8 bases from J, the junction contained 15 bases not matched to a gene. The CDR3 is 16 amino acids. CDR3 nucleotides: TGTGCCAGCAGGGGGAGGGCGACAGGGGGCCGGGAAGGCTACACCTTC. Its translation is CASRGRATGGREGYTF.

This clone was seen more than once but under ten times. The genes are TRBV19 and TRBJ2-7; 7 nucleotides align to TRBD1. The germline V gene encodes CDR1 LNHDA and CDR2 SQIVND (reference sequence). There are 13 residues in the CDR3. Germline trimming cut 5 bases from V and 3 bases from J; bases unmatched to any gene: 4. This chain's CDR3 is CASSGDSHYEQYF. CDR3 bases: TGTGCCAGTAGTGGGGACAGCCACTACGAGCAGTACTTC.

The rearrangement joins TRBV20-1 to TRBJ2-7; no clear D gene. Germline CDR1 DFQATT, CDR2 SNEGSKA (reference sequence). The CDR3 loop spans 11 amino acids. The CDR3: CSMIYGYEQYF. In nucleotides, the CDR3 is TGCAGCATGATTTACGGGTACGAGCAGTACTTC.

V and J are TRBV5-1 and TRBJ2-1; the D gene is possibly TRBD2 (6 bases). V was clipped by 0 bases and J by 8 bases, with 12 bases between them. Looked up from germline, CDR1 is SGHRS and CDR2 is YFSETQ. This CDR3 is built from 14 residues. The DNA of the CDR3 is TGCGCCAGCAGCTTGGTCTTAGGAGGGTATGAGCAGTTCTTC. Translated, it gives CASSLVLGGYEQFF.